Listed below are T cell receptor beta chains from one sample, sequenced in a study of blood T cell repertoires in COVID-19. TCRdb's copy holds only in-frame clones and misses some; the assay was immunoSEQ multiplex PCR. The table has hundreds of thousands of clones, approximately 88% seen once; the top ten hold roughly 7.4%. Material for sequencing was peripheral blood. The receptors stem from a woman aged 50 to 60 with COVID-19, enrolled during active disease. Both conserved end residues are part of each CDR3. Each record gives: J gene, D gene, clone size, V gene, CDR3 length, CDR3 DNA, CDR3 protein. A D gene is named only where the DNA matches it firmly. For some rows the clone size is stated as once, few or many, or as a class when expanded; others skip it.

>TRBJ2-7|NA|NA|TRBV3-1/TRBV3-2|15
TGTGCCAGCAGCCAAGGAAGTCTGGCGGCCTACGAGCAGTACTTC
CASSQGSLAAYEQYF
>TRBJ2-7|NA|NA|TRBV15|16
TGTGCCACCAGCAGAGATCGCGGGCGTAGCTCCTACGAGCAGTACTTC
CATSRDRGRSSYEQYF
>TRBJ1-4|TRBD1|NA|TRBV19|14
TGTGCCAGTAGTCCGACAGGGACTAATGAAAAACTGTTTTTT
CASSPTGTNEKLFF
>TRBJ2-7|NA|NA|TRBV12-3/TRBV12-4|13
TGTGCCAGCAGTTTAGCGGGGGGGCGCGAGCAGTACTTC
CASSLAGGREQYF
>TRBJ2-5|NA|NA|TRBV9|14
TGTGCCAGCAGCCCCTGGGGGGGCGGAGAGACCCAGTACTTC
CASSPWGGGETQYF
>TRBJ1-6|NA|NA|TRBV19|13
TGTGCCAGTAGCATCCCCGGGAATTCACCCCTCCACTTT
CASSIPGNSPLHF
>TRBJ2-7|TRBD2|NA|TRBV6-2/TRBV6-3|14
TGTGCCAGCAGTTCTAGCCCCTGGACTAGCGAGCAGTACTTC
CASSSSPWTSEQYF
>TRBJ2-2|NA|NA|TRBV19|16
TGTGCCAGTAGTATTACCGGGACTTACCGGACCGGGGAGCTGTTTTTT
CASSITGTYRTGELFF
>TRBJ2-1|NA|NA|TRBV5-6|15
TGTGCCAGCAGCTCCCTATCCGGGAGCTACAATGAGCAGTTCTTC
CASSSLSGSYNEQFF
>TRBJ1-1|TRBD1|NA|TRBV10-3|17
TGTGCCATCAGTGAGAGGGCCAACAGGGGAATGAACACTGAAGCTTTCTTT
CAISERANRGMNTEAFF
>TRBJ2-2|NA|NA|TRBV6-1|16
TGTGCCAGCAGTGAAGCTGGCCAGGGCTACACCGGGGAGCTGTTTTTT
CASSEAGQGYTGELFF
>TRBJ1-1|NA|NA|TRBV7-8|15
TGTGCCAGCAGTAACAACGGACAATTTGGGACTGAAGCTTTCTTT
CASSNNGQFGTEAFF
>TRBJ1-1|NA|NA|TRBV29-1|14
TGCAGCGTCCCCTCAATCTGGGGGGACACTGAAGCTTTCTTT
CSVPSIWGDTEAFF
>TRBJ1-6|NA|NA|TRBV30|13
TGTGCCTGGGGGTCCACAGGGTATTCACCCCTCCACTTT
CAWGSTGYSPLHF
>TRBJ1-2|TRBD1|NA|TRBV18|15
TGTGCCAGCTCAGACAGGGCAGTAGCCGTCTATGGCTACACCTTC
CASSDRAVAVYGYTF
>TRBJ1-4|NA|NA|TRBV5-1|16
TGCGCCAGCAGGGCCGGGACATACTCAACTAATGAAAAACTGTTTTTT
CASRAGTYSTNEKLFF
>TRBJ1-2|NA|NA|TRBV4-2|18
TGTGCCAGCAGCCAAGATTCTGGCAGGGTCGGCGTTAACTATGGCTACACCTTC
CASSQDSGRVGVNYGYTF
>TRBJ2-1|NA|NA|TRBV3-1/TRBV3-2|15
TGTGCCAGCAGCCCGACAGGAGTGCAGGACAATGAGCAGTTCTTC
CASSPTGVQDNEQFF
>TRBJ1-1|NA|NA|TRBV4-1|15
TGCGCCAGCAGCCAAATCGGGACACCCAAGGGAGAAGCTTTCTTT
CASSQIGTPKGEAFF
>TRBJ2-6|NA|NA|TRBV5-1|14
TGCGCCAGCAGCTTGGATGGGGAGCCCAACGTCCTGACTTTC
CASSLDGEPNVLTF
>TRBJ1-1|NA|NA|TRBV3-1/TRBV3-2|18
TGTGCCAGCAGCCAAGTTGTTCCCCGCGTCGGGGGAGCTGGCGCGGCTTTCTTT
CASSQVVPRVGGAGAAFF
>TRBJ1-1|NA|NA|TRBV7-9|16
TGTGCCAGCAGCCTATCGGTTTCAAGGGGAAGCACTGAAGCTTTCTTT
CASSLSVSRGSTEAFF
>TRBJ1-4|NA|NA|TRBV27|13
TGTGCCAGCAGTACGCTTGTGGAGGAAAAACTGTTTTTT
CASSTLVEEKLFF
>TRBJ2-5|TRBD2|NA|TRBV20-1|11
TGCAGTGGACTAGCGCTAGAGACCCAGTACTTC
CSGLALETQYF
>TRBJ1-2|TRBD1|NA|TRBV4-2|13
TGTGCCAGCAGCGACCCGACAGGGATCGGCTACACCTTC
CASSDPTGIGYTF
>TRBJ2-1|NA|once|TRBV11-2|15
TGTGCCAGCAGCTCATACAGGGCGAGAGATCATGAGCAGTTCTTC
CASSSYRARDHEQFF
>TRBJ1-6|NA|NA|TRBV5-1|17
TGCGCCAGCAGCTTGAGGCTGGCGGAGAAAGATCCGGGGACCCTCCACTTT
CASSLRLAEKDPGTLHF
>TRBJ2-5|TRBD2|NA|TRBV7-6|15
TGTGCCAGCAGCTTAGTGGCGGGGGGGCCGGAGACCCAGTACTTC
CASSLVAGGPETQYF
>TRBJ1-4|NA|NA|TRBV6-5|14
TGTGCCAGCAGTTACTCAGGGGGTCAGGAAAAACTGTTTTTT
CASSYSGGQEKLFF
>TRBJ1-5|NA|NA|TRBV7-6|15
TGTGCCAGCAGCTTAGATGGCAATAGCAATCAGCCCCAGCATTTT
CASSLDGNSNQPQHF
>TRBJ1-2|TRBD1|NA|TRBV6-5|15
TGTGCCACCTACACCGGGACAGACTTCAACTATGGCTACACCTTC
CATYTGTDFNYGYTF
>TRBJ1-1|NA|NA|TRBV3-1/TRBV3-2|14
TGTGCCAGCAGCAAGGAGGGACGTCGCACTGAAGCTTTCTTT
CASSKEGRRTEAFF
>TRBJ2-7|NA|NA|TRBV30|13
TGTGCCTGGAGTGTAGCCCAATCGGACGAGCAGTACTTC
CAWSVAQSDEQYF
>TRBJ2-2|TRBD1|NA|TRBV19|15
TGTGCCAGTAAACAGGGGCCTTTGAACACCGGGGAGCTGTTTTTT
CASKQGPLNTGELFF
>TRBJ1-2|NA|few|TRBV7-3|15
TGTGCCAGCAGCTTCCCTACGCAGGCTGACTATGGCTACACCTTC
CASSFPTQADYGYTF
>TRBJ1-1|NA|NA|TRBV6-5|14
TGTGCCAGCAGTTACCGGGGGAAGAACACTGAAGCTTTCTTT
CASSYRGKNTEAFF